This TCR beta chain was profiled in a study of T cell repertoires in aging, cancer and after chemotherapy (dated by TCRdb to about 2019). Broadly, across the study: The donors fell into six age groups ranging from 30 or younger to 70 or older, and each group had at least three individuals. The full dataset contained several million TCR reads. Paired pre- and post-chemotherapy samples in the hematological group came from chronic lymphocytic leukemia patients treated with fludarabine- or bendamustine-based regimens. Alongside around 98 healthy donors serving as a reference group, the cohort included some 220 cancer patients, of whom more than 85 had hematological cancers and approximately 120 had solid cancers. To examine immunoaging and T cell reconstitution after chemotherapy, the study profiled TCR beta repertoires in peripheral blood from healthy donors and cancer patients. Study-wide findings and limitations: The authors noted that the repertoire data do not allow conclusions about immunological memory after chemotherapy. Hematological cancer patients had lymphoid organ infiltration, which may itself impair thymic emigration or peripheral T cell expansion. In healthy donors, the decline in TCR diversity with age was mainly due to loss of richness, whereas in cancer patients loss of evenness also played a role. An increase in median generation probability over the chemotherapy interval was observed in both cancer cohorts, suggesting that the repertoire was reconstituted through rebound thymic output. Significantly lower blood TCR diversity and higher clonality were observed in untreated patients with hematological or solid cancers than in age-matched healthy donors.

Rearranged TRB sequences spanning V, D and J segments were amplified in a multiplex touch-down PCR with a mixed TRB-A/B primer pool. Illumina adapters and sample indices were added to the amplicons in two consecutive PCR reactions performed with Phusion HS II polymerase. After gel purification with the NucleoSpin Gel and PCR Clean-up kit, the amplicons were checked using Qubit and an Agilent 2100 Bioanalyzer. Libraries were sequenced on an Illumina MiSeq using 600-cycle, single-indexed, paired-end runs. Concerning the study's data processing: MiXCR versions 2.12 and 3.0.5 were used to process TRB sequences. A clone was defined as each unique CDR3 nucleotide sequence, and only productive sequences supported by at least two reads were kept. Repertoire metrics included Shannon diversity, evenness, clonality (one minus evenness), and alpha-parameterized diversity profiles from alpha 0 to 5. The IGoR algorithm was used to calculate generation probabilities for clones in the paired samples taken before and after chemotherapy. In-frame beta chains were kept once TCRdb had trimmed the public reads at Q25 with fastp and called clones with MiXCR. Each entry is one CDR3 protein sequence, shown with its most common DNA and genes. These V and J calls originate from TCRdb's pipeline instead of the authors' own analysis. The sample table contains some 5,100 distinct CDR3 sequences; only one count was recorded for 44% of them. Of the sample, roughly 7% is held by the ten largest clones.

The CDR1 and CDR2 encoded by the germline V gene are MNHEY and SVGEGT. The junction shows trimming of 7 bases on V and 6 bases on J, and the gene matches do not reach 4 bases of it. Including cysteine and phenylalanine, the CDR3 has 14 amino acids. The only DNA kept is the CDR3, 42 bases in frame from the first base. Worth noting for this clonotype: Its antigen specificity is not known. Base qualities are not recorded, but no much larger clone differs from it by a single base.

Instead of sorted cells or RNA, genomic DNA extracted from peripheral blood served as the source for amplifying TCR beta rearrangements. The V and J genes are TRBV6-2 or TRBV6-3 and TRBJ2-1; 12 central nucleotides agree with TRBD2. Sample: blood. The receptor comes from a human donor with a blood cancer. The CDR3 region reads CASKTSGGTNEQFF. The sequence in DNA is TGTGCCAGCAAAACTAGCGGGGGGACCAATGAGCAGTTCTTC.